The source of this T cell receptor (beta chain) is a study of shared clonotypes between healthy human individuals. Overall study: CD4 naive and CD4 memory each took three plates per donor, while CD8 naive took two and CD8 memory one.

The repertoire was sequenced with immunoSEQ multiplex PCR; TCRdb's copy has only in-frame clones and lacks some. Of approximately 350,000 clones listed, 95% to 97% are singletons. All donors were Caucasian adults living in Nashville, Tennessee. Both CD45RO+ cells and CCR7-negative CD45RA+ TemRA cells were combined to make up CD8 memory. Germline-derived CDR1 and CDR2 are SGHDT and YYEEEE. V gave up 3 bases and J gave up 1 base, with 14 bases separating them. There are 15 residues in the CDR3. Sequencing was done on a sample of memory CD8+ T cells sorted from blood. Subset defined: CD45RO+ cells pooled with CCR7-negative TemRA cells. The sequence derives from a man aged 30-40 years in good health. This chain uses TRBV5-6 with TRBJ2-7; D might be TRBD1 (6 bases). The CDR3 region is CASSYFSGVSYEQYF. CDR3 sequence (DNA): TGTGCCAGCAGCTACTTCTCAGGGGTTTCCTACGAGCAGTACTTC.